The rows below give T cell receptor beta chains drawn from one sample of a study of blood T cell repertoires in COVID-19. TCRdb's table, derived via immunoSEQ multiplex PCR, lists solely in-frame clones and lacks some. The sample lists 430,000 or so clones; roughly 90% were seen once. Sequencing was carried out using peripheral blood. These receptors all stem from a man aged 18 to 35 with COVID-19, enrolled during active disease. The CDR3 runs from the conserved cysteine through the conserved F or W. The D gene is left open where the match is weak. A row's size may be missing; if present it is once, few, many or a size class.

CASSPTGTSTDTQYF,TGTGCCAGCAGTCCCACAGGAACTAGCACAGATACGCAGTATTTT,TRBJ2-3,TRBV6-5,.,.
CASSDLRGGELRSGELFF,TGCGCCAGCAGTGACCTTCGGGGGGGCGAACTTAGGTCCGGGGAGCTGTTTTTT,TRBJ2-2,TRBV10-1,.,TRBD2
CASSLEDAYEQYF,TGTGCCAGCAGTTTGGAGGACGCCTACGAGCAGTACTTC,TRBJ2-7,TRBV12-3/TRBV12-4,.,.
CASGRPPGGDTQYF,TGTGCTAGTGGTCGCCCCCCGGGTGGGGATACGCAGTATTTT,TRBJ2-3,TRBV12-5,.,.
CASSFYTGELFF,TGTGCCAGCAGCTTCTACACCGGGGAGCTGTTTTTT,TRBJ2-2,TRBV7-9,.,.
CASSSRMWGEAYGYTF,TGTGCCAGTAGTTCCAGAATGTGGGGAGAGGCCTATGGCTACACCTTC,TRBJ1-2,TRBV19,.,.
CASSNRETGANVLTF,TGTGCCAGCAGCAACAGGGAAACTGGGGCCAACGTCCTGACTTTC,TRBJ2-6,TRBV13,once,.
CASSFTRDNSGANVLTF,TGTGCCAGCAGCTTTACTCGGGACAACTCTGGGGCCAACGTCCTGACTTTC,TRBJ2-6,TRBV5-6,.,.
CAISPGGGGRNEQFF,TGTGCCATCAGTCCCGGGGGCGGGGGCCGGAATGAGCAGTTCTTC,TRBJ2-1,TRBV10-3,.,.
CASSLDRRNTRYNEQFF,TGTGCCAGCAGCTTGGACAGGAGAAATACCCGCTACAATGAGCAGTTCTTC,TRBJ2-1,TRBV5-5,.,.
CAWSLTTTGVIAGANYNEQFF,TGTGCCTGGAGTCTCACCACGACAGGGGTCATAGCGGGAGCTAACTACAATGAGCAGTTCTTC,TRBJ2-1,TRBV30,.,.
CASSLAGRGDAYNEQFF,TGTGCCAGCAGCTTAGCTGGCCGGGGGGATGCTTACAATGAGCAGTTCTTC,TRBJ2-1,TRBV11-2,.,TRBD2
CARSLGLPGGAPQHF,TGTGCCAGAAGCTTAGGGTTGCCAGGAGGAGCGCCCCAGCATTTT,TRBJ1-5,TRBV5-3,many,.
CASSQDMSWNTIYF,TGTGCCAGCAGCCAAGACATGTCGTGGAACACCATATATTTT,TRBJ1-3,TRBV6-6,.,.
CATSDLRGSDNEQFF,TGTGCCACCAGTGATTTGCGAGGATCGGACAATGAGCAGTTCTTC,TRBJ2-1,TRBV24-1,once,.
CASSYSRLGSTGELFF,TGTGCCAGCAGTTACTCAAGACTAGGGAGCACCGGGGAGCTGTTTTTT,TRBJ2-2,TRBV6-5,.,.
CASSLAWPLVPGEQFF,TGTGCCAGCAGCTTGGCGTGGCCGCTCGTCCCAGGTGAGCAGTTCTTC,TRBJ2-1,TRBV5-5,.,.
CASTKWGVLPLNYGYTF,TGTGCCAGCACCAAGTGGGGAGTCCTGCCCCTTAACTATGGCTACACCTTC,TRBJ1-2,TRBV21-1,.,.
CASSPTLQGADEQYF,TGTGCCAGCTCACCAACTTTACAGGGGGCGGACGAGCAGTACTTC,TRBJ2-7,TRBV18,.,TRBD1
CASSEGQGIGYEQYF,TGTGCCAGCAGCGAAGGACAGGGAATAGGGTACGAGCAGTACTTC,TRBJ2-7,TRBV9,.,TRBD1